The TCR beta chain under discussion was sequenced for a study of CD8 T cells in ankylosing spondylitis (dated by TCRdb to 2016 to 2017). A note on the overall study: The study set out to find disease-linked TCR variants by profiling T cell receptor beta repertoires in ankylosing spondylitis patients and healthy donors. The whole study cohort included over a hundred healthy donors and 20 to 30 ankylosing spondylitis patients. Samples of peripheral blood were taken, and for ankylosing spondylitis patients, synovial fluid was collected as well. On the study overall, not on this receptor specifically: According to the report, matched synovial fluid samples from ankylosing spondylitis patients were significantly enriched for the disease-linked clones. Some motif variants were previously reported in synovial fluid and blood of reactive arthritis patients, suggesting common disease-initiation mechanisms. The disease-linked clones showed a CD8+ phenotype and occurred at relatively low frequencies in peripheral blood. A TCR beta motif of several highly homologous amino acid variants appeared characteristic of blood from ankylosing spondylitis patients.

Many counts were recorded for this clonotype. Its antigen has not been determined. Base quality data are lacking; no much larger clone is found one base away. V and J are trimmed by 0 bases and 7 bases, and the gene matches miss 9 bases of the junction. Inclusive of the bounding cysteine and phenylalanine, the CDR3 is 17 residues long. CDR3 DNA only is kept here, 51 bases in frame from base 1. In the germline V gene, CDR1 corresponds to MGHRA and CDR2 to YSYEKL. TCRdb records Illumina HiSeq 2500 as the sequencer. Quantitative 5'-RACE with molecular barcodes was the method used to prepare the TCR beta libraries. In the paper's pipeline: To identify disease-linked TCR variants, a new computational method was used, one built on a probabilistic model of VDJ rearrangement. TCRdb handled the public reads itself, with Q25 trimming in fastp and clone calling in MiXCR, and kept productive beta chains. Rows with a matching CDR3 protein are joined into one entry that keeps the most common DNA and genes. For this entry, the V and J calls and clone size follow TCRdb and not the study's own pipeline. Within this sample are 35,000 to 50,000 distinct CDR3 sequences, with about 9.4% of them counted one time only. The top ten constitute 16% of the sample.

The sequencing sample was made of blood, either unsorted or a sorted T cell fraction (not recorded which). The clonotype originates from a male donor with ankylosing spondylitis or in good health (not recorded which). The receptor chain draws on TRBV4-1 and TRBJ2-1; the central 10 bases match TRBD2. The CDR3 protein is CASSQDLPSGSENEQFF. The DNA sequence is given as TGCGCCAGCAGCCAAGATCTCCCTAGCGGGAGTGAAAATGAGCAGTTCTTC.